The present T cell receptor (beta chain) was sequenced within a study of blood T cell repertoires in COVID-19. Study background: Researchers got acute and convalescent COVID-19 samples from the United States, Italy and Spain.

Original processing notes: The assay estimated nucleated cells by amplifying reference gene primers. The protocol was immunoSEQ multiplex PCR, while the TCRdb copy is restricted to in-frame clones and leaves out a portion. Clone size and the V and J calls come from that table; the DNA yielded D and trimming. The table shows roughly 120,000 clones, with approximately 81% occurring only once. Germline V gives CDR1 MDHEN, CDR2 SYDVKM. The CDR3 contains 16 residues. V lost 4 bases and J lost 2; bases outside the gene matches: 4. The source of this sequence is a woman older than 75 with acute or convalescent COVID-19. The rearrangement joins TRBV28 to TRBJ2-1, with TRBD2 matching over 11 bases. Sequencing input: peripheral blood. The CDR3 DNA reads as TGTGCCAGCAGTTATAGCGGGAGGGCTACCTACAATGAGCAGTTCTTC. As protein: CASSYSGRATYNEQFF.